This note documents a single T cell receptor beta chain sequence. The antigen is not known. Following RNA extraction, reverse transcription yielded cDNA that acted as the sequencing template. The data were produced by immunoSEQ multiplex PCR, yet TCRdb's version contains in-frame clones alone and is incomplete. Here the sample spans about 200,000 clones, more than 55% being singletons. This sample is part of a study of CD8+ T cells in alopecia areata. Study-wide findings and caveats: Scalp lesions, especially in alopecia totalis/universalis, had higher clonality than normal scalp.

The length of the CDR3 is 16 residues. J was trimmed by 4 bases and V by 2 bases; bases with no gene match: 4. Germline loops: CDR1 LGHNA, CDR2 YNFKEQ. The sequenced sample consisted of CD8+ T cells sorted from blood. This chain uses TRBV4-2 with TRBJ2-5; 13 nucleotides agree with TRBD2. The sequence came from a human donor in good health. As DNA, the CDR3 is TGTGCCAGCAGCCAATCCAGGACTAGCGGGGGAGAGACCCAGTACTTC. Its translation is CASSQSRTSGGETQYF.